This record concerns one T cell receptor (beta chain) sequence. Its matching antigen is unknown. The sample comes from a study of cytomegalovirus exposure and HLA in healthy donors. Trimming left V 4 bases short and J 0 bases short, with 14 bases between. Germline V gives CDR1 SGHRS, CDR2 YFSETQ. The CDR3 has 15 amino acids. Study findings and constraints: Segments of the TCR beta V type were, in most cases, productive about 90% or about 30% of the time in an earlier analysis.

A multiplex PCR was run with 60 Vbeta primers and 13 Jbeta primers. Sequencing used immunoSEQ multiplex PCR; TCRdb keeps in-frame clones, though not all of them. The sample consists of over 150,000 clones, 75% to 90% of them appearing once. The chain is built from TRBV5-1 and TRBJ2-7; a weak D match, TRBD2 (5 bases). The sequenced sample consisted of PBMCs. This TCR came from a woman aged 18-29 years in good health and CMV-seronegative. This chain's CDR3 is CASSKAPGDSYEQYF. The CDR3 coding sequence is TGCGCCAGCAGCAAGGCTCCCGGGGACTCCTACGAGCAGTACTTC. Filled out from reference TRBV5-1 and TRBJ2-7, the complete variable domain reads KAGVTQTPRYLIKTRGQQVTLSCSPISGHRSVSWYQQTPGQGLQFLFEYFSETQRNKGNFPGRFSGRQFSNSRSEMNVSTLELGDSALYLCASSKAPGDSYEQYFGPGTRLTVT.